This is a list of T cell receptor beta chains from one sample in a study of beta chain features in type 1 diabetes. Profiled with immunoSEQ multiplex PCR; TCRdb holds only in-frame clones, not every one. Here the sample spans a few hundred thousand clones, around 20% being singletons. The sample consisted of naive CD4+ T cells from blood. The receptors were gathered from a woman aged 18-35 years in good health. Both conserved end residues are part of each CDR3. The D gene is left open where the match is weak. Clone size is stated in some rows and not others, as once, few, many or a class when expanded.

v_gene,abundance,d_gene,j_gene,CDR3aa,CDR3nt
TRBV4-1,.,.,TRBJ1-1,CASSQDQRSEAFF,TGCGCCAGCAGCCAAGATCAAAGGAGTGAAGCTTTCTTT
TRBV29-1,few,.,TRBJ1-1,CSVGFQVTEAFF,TGCAGCGTTGGATTTCAGGTCACTGAAGCTTTCTTT
TRBV7-9,few,TRBD1,TRBJ1-5,CATRRLDRGNQPQHF,TGTGCCACCCGCCGCCTTGACAGGGGTAATCAGCCCCAGCATTTT
TRBV30,few,TRBD1,TRBJ1-2,CAWKDRGPSYTF,TGTGCCTGGAAGGACAGGGGGCCGAGCTACACCTTC
TRBV29-1,.,TRBD2,TRBJ2-7,CSVASGTPSYEQYF,TGCAGCGTTGCTAGCGGGACTCCCTCCTACGAGCAGTACTTC
TRBV7-9,.,.,TRBJ1-1,CASMGGMNTEAFF,TGTGCCAGCATGGGGGGGATGAACACTGAAGCTTTCTTT
TRBV2,.,TRBD1,TRBJ2-2,CAGRDRVNTGELFF,TGTGCCGGACGGGACAGGGTGAACACCGGGGAGCTGTTTTTT
TRBV4-1,few,.,TRBJ2-3,CASSQVQGRQYF,TGCGCCAGCAGCCAAGTCCAGGGTCGGCAGTATTTT
TRBV19,.,.,TRBJ2-4,CASSGSGSKNIQYF,TGTGCCAGTAGTGGATCCGGGTCCAAAAACATTCAGTACTTC
TRBV6-1,.,TRBD1,TRBJ2-5,CASYRGIETQYF,TGTGCCAGCTACAGGGGGATAGAGACCCAGTACTTC
TRBV18,few,.,TRBJ2-7,CASSRMGLGEQYF,TGTGCCAGCTCACGTATGGGGCTTGGCGAGCAGTACTTC
TRBV5-1,few,.,TRBJ1-2,CASSLVAGTNYGYTF,TGCGCCAGCAGCTTGGTCGCGGGTACCAACTATGGCTACACCTTC
TRBV27,few,.,TRBJ1-5,CASGKGGAGSNQPQHF,TGTGCCAGCGGGAAGGGGGGGGCTGGTAGCAATCAGCCCCAGCATTTT
TRBV13,.,TRBD1,TRBJ1-1,CASSQNRGDTEAFF,TGTGCCAGCAGCCAAAACAGGGGAGACACTGAAGCTTTCTTT
TRBV5-4,few,TRBD1,TRBJ2-1,CASSTLTGISYNEQFF,TGTGCCAGCTCGACCCTGACAGGGATCTCCTACAATGAGCAGTTCTTC
TRBV7-3,.,TRBD1,TRBJ2-2,CASSFGTGWGTGELFF,TGTGCCAGCAGCTTCGGGACAGGGTGGGGGACCGGGGAGCTGTTTTTT
TRBV5-1,.,TRBD2,TRBJ2-1,CASSLGLAGLDEQFF,TGCGCCAGCAGCTTAGGACTAGCGGGGTTGGATGAGCAGTTCTTC
TRBV4-1,.,TRBD1,TRBJ1-1,CASRWGKTGGNTEAFF,TGCGCCAGCAGATGGGGAAAGACAGGGGGGAACACTGAAGCTTTCTTT
TRBV5-1,.,.,TRBJ2-7,CASSFLTGTYEQYF,TGCGCCAGCAGCTTTCTCACAGGAACCTACGAGCAGTACTTC
TRBV29-1,.,.,TRBJ2-7,CSAKRTYEQYF,TGCAGCGCAAAGCGGACCTACGAGCAGTACTTC
TRBV30,few,.,TRBJ1-1,CAWRWAGNTEAFF,TGTGCCTGGAGATGGGCAGGGAACACTGAAGCTTTCTTT
TRBV5-1,.,TRBD2,TRBJ2-1,CASSTETSVHYNEQFF,TGCGCCAGCAGCACGGAGACTAGCGTCCATTACAATGAGCAGTTCTTC
TRBV4-1,.,TRBD1,TRBJ2-7,CASSQPGQGYEQYF,TGCGCCAGCAGCCAGCCGGGACAGGGCTACGAGCAGTACTTC
TRBV7-2,.,TRBD1,TRBJ2-5,CASSGDRGGETQYF,TGTGCCAGCAGTGGAGACAGGGGGGGAGAGACCCAGTACTTC
TRBV7-7,few,.,TRBJ2-2,CATRGTGELFF,TGTGCTACAAGGGGCACCGGGGAGCTGTTTTTT
TRBV30,once,.,TRBJ2-7,CAWNPLAAKREQYF,TGTGCCTGGAATCCCTTAGCAGCCAAACGGGAGCAGTACTTC
TRBV5-1,.,TRBD1,TRBJ1-1,CASSLNRGNTEAFF,TGCGCCAGCAGCTTGAACAGGGGCAACACTGAAGCTTTCTTT
TRBV6-1,.,.,TRBJ2-3,CASSEERREDTQYF,TGTGCCAGCAGTGAAGAGCGGAGGGAAGATACGCAGTATTTT
TRBV30,.,.,TRBJ1-6,CAWNRGSSYNSPLHF,TGTGCCTGGAATAGGGGCAGCTCCTATAATTCACCCCTCCACTTT
TRBV12-5,.,TRBD1,TRBJ1-5,CASGRDRGNNQPQHF,TGTGCTAGTGGCCGAGACAGGGGGAACAATCAGCCCCAGCATTTT
TRBV7-2,.,TRBD2,TRBJ2-3,CASSFLGLAAVTDTQYF,TGTGCCAGCAGCTTCCTCGGGCTAGCGGCCGTCACAGATACGCAGTATTTT
TRBV9,.,TRBD2,TRBJ2-5,CASSVDAGRAQYF,TGTGCCAGCAGCGTAGATGCGGGGAGGGCCCAGTACTTC
TRBV5-1,few,.,TRBJ2-1,CASSTGIYNEQFF,TGCGCCAGCAGTACGGGGATCTACAATGAGCAGTTCTTC
TRBV4-2,few,TRBD2,TRBJ2-7,CASSQGSQTSGRAYEQYF,TGTGCCAGCAGCCAAGGGTCTCAGACTAGCGGGAGGGCCTACGAGCAGTACTTC
TRBV7-2,.,TRBD2,TRBJ2-1,CASSLTSGYNEQFF,TGTGCCAGCAGCCTGACTAGCGGTTACAATGAGCAGTTCTTC
TRBV7-6,.,.,TRBJ2-1,CASSLAWTAGEQFF,TGTGCCAGCAGCTTAGCTTGGACAGCTGGGGAGCAGTTCTTC
TRBV14,few,TRBD1,TRBJ2-5,CASSRGTGQQTQYF,TGTGCCAGCAGCCGTGGGACAGGGCAACAGACCCAGTACTTC
TRBV7-2,.,.,TRBJ1-4,CASSPGGFATNEKLFF,TGTGCCAGCAGCCCAGGAGGGTTTGCAACTAATGAAAAACTGTTTTTT
TRBV7-9,few,TRBD2,TRBJ2-7,CASSLGLAGLAYEQYF,TGTGCCAGCAGCCTCGGACTAGCGGGGCTGGCCTACGAGCAGTACTTC
TRBV27,few,.,TRBJ2-5,CASSSPTRGTETQYF,TGTGCCAGCAGTTCGCCGACCCGGGGGACTGAGACCCAGTACTTC
TRBV4-1,few,.,TRBJ2-1,CASSSPPKKRASKNEQFF,TGCGCCAGCAGCAGCCCACCCAAGAAGCGAGCGTCGAAGAATGAGCAGTTCTTC
TRBV4-1,few,TRBD1,TRBJ1-1,CASSQPTGERTEAFF,TGCGCCAGCAGCCAACCGACAGGGGAGCGGACTGAAGCTTTCTTT
TRBV5-1,once,.,TRBJ2-3,CASSLVTDTQYF,TGCGCCAGCAGCCTCGTCACAGATACGCAGTATTTT
TRBV30,.,.,TRBJ1-3,CAWSRGVPGNTIYF,TGTGCCTGGAGTCGAGGTGTGCCTGGAAACACCATATATTTT
TRBV18,few,TRBD1,TRBJ2-5,CASSYRDREETQYF,TGTGCCAGCTCATACCGGGACAGAGAAGAGACCCAGTACTTC
TRBV11-2,few,.,TRBJ1-2,CASSYSGTGGYTF,TGTGCCAGCAGCTATAGCGGGACTGGAGGCTACACCTTC
TRBV6-5,.,TRBD2,TRBJ2-7,CASSYFASGTNEQYF,TGTGCCAGCAGTTACTTTGCGAGCGGGACCAACGAGCAGTACTTC
TRBV14,few,TRBD2,TRBJ2-7,CASSFGRGAHEQYF,TGTGCCAGCAGCTTCGGGAGGGGCGCCCACGAGCAGTACTTC
TRBV25-1,few,TRBD2,TRBJ2-1,CASSDSGRSYNEQFF,TGTGCCAGCAGTGATAGCGGGAGGTCATACAATGAGCAGTTCTTC
TRBV5-1,few,TRBD2,TRBJ2-7,CASSGTSGRARYEQYF,TGCGCCAGCAGCGGGACTAGCGGGAGGGCCCGCTACGAGCAGTACTTC
TRBV11-2,.,.,TRBJ2-7,CASKGGAHFYEQYF,TGTGCCAGCAAAGGGGGGGCTCATTTCTACGAGCAGTACTTC
TRBV15,few,TRBD2,TRBJ2-3,CATSRGTSGGADPDTQYF,TGTGCCACCAGCAGAGGGACTAGCGGGGGGGCCGATCCAGATACGCAGTATTTT
TRBV9,.,TRBD2,TRBJ2-1,CASNPGTRGGEQFF,TGTGCCAGCAACCCCGGGACTAGAGGGGGTGAGCAGTTCTTC
TRBV25-1,.,TRBD1,TRBJ2-7,CASTKDRDYEQYF,TGTGCCAGCACCAAGGACAGGGACTACGAGCAGTACTTC
TRBV11-2,few,.,TRBJ1-1,CASSLDMNTEAFF,TGTGCCAGCAGCTTAGATATGAACACTGAAGCTTTCTTT